What follows are 16 T cell receptor beta chains derived from one specimen sequenced in a study of T cell changes during pregnancy in multiple sclerosis. Repertoires were generated with immunoSEQ multiplex PCR, while TCRdb's copy carries only in-frame clones and drops some. The table records tens of thousands of clones, around nine tenths of them present only once. This specimen consisted of CD4+ T cells from peripheral blood mononuclear cells, obtained before pregnancy. The receptor set was obtained from a female donor with multiple sclerosis, enrolled in a pregnancy study.

This chain uses TRBV27 with TRBJ1-5, with unresolved D. The CDR3 runs 13 residues. CDR1 is MNHEY, CDR2 SMNVEV, per germline (reference sequence). V shed 3 bases and J shed 6 bases, with 9 bases lying between them. In nucleotides, the CDR3 is TGTGCCAGCAGTTTGTATTTCGGTCAGCCCCAGCATTTT. Its translation: CASSLYFGQPQHF.

The chain recombines TRBV5-1 with TRBJ1-5; D gene ambiguous. The V and J ends lost 3 bases and 2 bases respectively, with 12 bases between them. The CDR3 has 15 amino acids. Germline V gene sequence: CDR1 SGHRS, CDR2 YFSETQ. As DNA, the CDR3 is TGCGCCAGCAGCTGGGGAGGGCCTGGCAATCAGCCCCAGCATTTT. It is translated as CASSWGGPGNQPQHF.

The chain carries TRBV27 and TRBJ1-5; TRBD1 matches 11 bases. The CDR3 covers 15 residues. Germline V gene sequence: CDR1 MNHEY, CDR2 SMNVEV (reference sequence). The trim removed 6 bases at V and 5 bases at J, leaving 6 bases unmatched. The CDR3 here is CASSMGQGDDQPQHF. The DNA of the CDR3 is TGTGCCAGCAGCATGGGACAGGGGGACGATCAGCCCCAGCATTTT.

The chain links TRBV5-1 to TRBJ1-1; D not certain. The CDR3 covers 14 residues. In germline, CDR1 is SGHRS, CDR2 YFSETQ. The V end lost 4 bases, the J end lost 1 base, and 11 bases lay between the germline ends. The CDR3 is CASSGPGGNTEAFF. The CDR3 coding sequence is TGCGCCAGCAGCGGCCCCGGAGGGAACACTGAAGCTTTCTTT.

The J gene is TRBJ2-4, the V gene TRBV6-5; TRBD2 matches at 12 bases. The CDR3 contains 15 residues. V lost 6 bases to trimming and J lost 4 bases; unmatched junction nucleotides: 4. Germline V gene sequence: CDR1 MNHEY, CDR2 SVGAGI. CDR3 amino acids: CASSRTSGGKNIQYF. The DNA of the CDR3 is TGTGCCAGCAGCCGCACTAGCGGGGGGAAAAACATTCAGTACTTC.

The chain has TRBV5-6 and TRBJ2-5; the D gene is possibly TRBD2 (6 bases). Germline CDR1 reads SGHDT; CDR2 reads YYEEEE. The V end was cut by 3 bases, the J end by 4 bases, with 16 bases between. CDR3 size: 15 residues. CDR3 in amino acids: CASSSTGRRGETQYF. CDR3 DNA: TGTGCCAGCAGCTCCACCGGGAGACGGGGAGAGACCCAGTACTTC.

The chain recombines TRBV10-3 with TRBJ2-4; TRBD2 agrees at 8 bases. There are 15 residues in the CDR3. The V and J ends lost 5 bases and 2 bases, in that order; junction bases with no gene match: 5. Germline V gene sequence: CDR1 ENHRY, CDR2 SYGVKD. In DNA form, the CDR3 reads TGTGCCATCAGTCCAGCGGGGGTAACCAAAAACATTCAGTACTTC. Protein sequence: CAISPAGVTKNIQYF.

The V gene is TRBV9, the J gene TRBJ2-1, with TRBD1 as a possible D gene (5 bases). The V end was cut by 5 bases, the J end by 0 bases, with 15 bases between. The germline CDR1 and CDR2 sequences are SGDLS and YYNGEE. The CDR3 spans 16 residues. CDR3 loop: CASSWGIDGSYNEQFF. CDR3 bases: TGTGCCAGCAGTTGGGGCATAGACGGCTCCTACAATGAGCAGTTCTTC.

The V call is TRBV10-3, the J call TRBJ2-5, with D possibly TRBD2 on 5 matching bases. The germline gives CDR1 ENHRY, CDR2 SYGVKD. V dropped 0 bases and J dropped 4 bases, with 12 bases sitting between them. The CDR3 spans 15 residues. The CDR3 coding sequence is TGTGCCATCAGTGAGTCTGGAGGAAACGGAGAGACCCAGTACTTC. It encodes CAISESGGNGETQYF.

The chain recombines TRBV6-4 with TRBJ1-1; no clear D. The CDR3 consists of 13 residues. Trimming left V 5 bases short and J 4 bases short, with 11 bases between. CDR1 and CDR2 from the germline V gene are MRHNA and SNTAGT. Written as DNA, the CDR3 is TGTGCCAGCAGTTTAAAGCCGAGCACTGAAGCTTTCTTT. Translated, it gives CASSLKPSTEAFF.

This chain joins TRBV28 and TRBJ2-2, with a weak D call TRBD1 (6 bases). Germline V gene sequence: CDR1 MDHEN, CDR2 SYDVKM. The CDR3 is 12 amino acids. Between the trimmed V and J ends, which lost 7 bases and 6 bases, there was a span of 9 bases. The CDR3 sequence is CASTQGPGELFF. The DNA for the CDR3 is TGTGCCAGCACCCAGGGGCCCGGGGAGCTGTTTTTT. Complete variable domain (other parts from reference TRBV28 and TRBJ2-2): DVKVTQSSRYLVKRTGEKVFLECVQDMDHENMFWYRQDPGLGLRLIYFSYDVKMKEKGDIPEGYSVSREKKERFSLILESASTNQTSMYLCASTQGPGELFFGEGSRLTVL.

The CDR3: CASSPSRTGVWGNTIYF. The DNA of the CDR3 is TGTGCCAGCAGCCCGAGTCGGACAGGGGTCTGGGGAAACACCATATATTTT. This chain uses TRBV9 with TRBJ1-3, with 9 positions matching TRBD1. Germline V lookup: CDR1 SGDLS, CDR2 YYNGEE. The ends lost 4 bases at V and 4 bases at J; junction bases unmatched: 12. The length of the CDR3 is 17 residues.

The V call is TRBV5-5, the J call TRBJ1-5; TRBD1 is a possible D gene (5 bases). Trimming pared 5 bases from V and 2 bases from J, leaving 14 bases between. The CDR3 is made up of 15 amino acids. In germline, CDR1 is SGHKS, CDR2 YYEKEE (reference sequence). The CDR3 is CASRRTISGNQPQHF. CDR3 DNA sequence: TGTGCCAGCAGGCGGACAATTTCAGGCAATCAGCCCCAGCATTTT. Variable domain in full (rest from reference TRBV5-5 and TRBJ1-5): DAGVTQSPTHLIKTRGQQVTLRCSPISGHKSVSWYQQVLGQGPQFIFQYYEKEERGRGNFPDRFSARQFPNYSSELNVNALLLGDSALYLCASRRTISGNQPQHFGDGTRLSIL.

In its sample, this clone was seen once. The chain uses TRBV5-4 and TRBJ2-2; D may be TRBD2 (6 bases). The CDR3 loop spans 16 amino acids. CDR1 SGHNT and CDR2 YYREEE come from the germline V gene (reference sequence). Trimming cost V 3 bases and J 0 bases, with 12 bases left between them. CDR3 coding DNA: TGTGCCAGCAGCTGGGGCGGGACTTCGAACACCGGGGAGCTGTTTTTT. Protein: CASSWGGTSNTGELFF.

The rearrangement joins TRBV6-1 to TRBJ1-3; D gene uncertain. Looked up from germline, CDR1 is MNHNS and CDR2 is SASEGT. CDR3 length: 16 residues. Trimming removed 6 bases at V and 0 bases at J, with 15 bases between. The CDR3 region is CASSEMATASGNTIYF. CDR3 coding DNA: TGTGCCAGCAGCGAAATGGCTACAGCCTCTGGAAACACCATATATTTT.

The J gene is TRBJ2-2, the V gene TRBV28, with 11 bases matching TRBD2. CDR3 length: 16 residues. Germline loops: CDR1 MDHEN, CDR2 SYDVKM. Unmatched junction bases numbered 6, after V lost 4 bases and J lost 5 bases. The CDR3 protein is CASSSPGTSGTGELFF. For the CDR3, the DNA is TGTGCCAGCAGTTCCCCCGGGACTAGCGGAACCGGGGAGCTGTTTTTT.